This T cell receptor (beta chain) stems from a study of blood T cell repertoires in COVID-19. Turning to the study itself: Specimens from acute and convalescent COVID-19 originated in the United States, Italy and Spain. From T cells, B-cell-depleted T cells, or PBMCs came the material, which was cDNA or gDNA.

CDR3 length: 14 residues. J gave up 6 bases and V 2 bases, and 4 bases lay outside the gene matches. In germline, CDR1 is ENHRY, CDR2 SYGVKD. Source study methods: Scientists estimated how many nucleated cells there were by amplifying reference gene primers. TCRdb's table, derived via immunoSEQ multiplex PCR, lists solely in-frame clones and lacks some. For V, J and clone size, that table is used; D and trimming come from the DNA. This sample has 140,000 to 150,000 clones, with 88% found just once. The gene calls are TRBV10-3 and TRBJ1-1; 9 bases align to TRBD1. This receptor was obtained from a man between 65 and 85 years old with acute or convalescent COVID-19. Material for sequencing was peripheral blood. Here the CDR3 DNA reads TGTGCCATCAGTGAGCGGACAGGGGAAGCTGAAGCTTTCTTT. Translating it yields CAISERTGEAEAFF.